This TCR beta chain was observed in a study of T-cell memory formation after mild COVID-19. Study-wide results and caveats: Whether second-wave clones peaking at day 37 were SARS-CoV-2 specific went unconfirmed.

As concerns this clonotype: Its antigen is not identified.

TCRdb processed the 5' RACE reads anew with MiXCR; each CDR3 protein has one entry. Of about 440,000 distinct CDR3 sequences detected, about 20% appear once; the ten largest clones hold 8.4%. The sample taken for sequencing was PBMCs or a T cell subset sorted from them (not recorded which). This clonotype originated in an adult woman who had mild COVID-19 (a few samples of this study predate the infection). Cell type and time point are not known.

CDR3 amino acids: CSARDLAGGTNEQFF. As DNA, the CDR3 is TGCAGTGCTAGAGACTTAGCGGGAGGGACCAATGAGCAGTTCTTC. The rearrangement uses TRBV20-1 and TRBJ2-1; 11 bases align to TRBD2. The CDR3 contains 15 residues. Germline values: CDR1 DFQATT, CDR2 SNEGSKA (reference sequence). Germline trimming cut 0 bases from V and 6 bases from J; bases unmatched to any gene: 4.